These 23 T cell receptor beta chains were all obtained from the same sample, sequenced in a study of blood T cell repertoires in COVID-19. Here immunoSEQ multiplex PCR was the method, and the copy in TCRdb shows in-frame clones only, minus some. The table records about 140,000 clones, 80% to 85% of them present only once. The sample consisted of peripheral blood. Receptors originate from a human donor in a cohort sampled during active COVID-19.

The chain combines TRBV7-6 with TRBJ2-2; 12 bases match TRBD2. CDR1 and CDR2 (germline): SGHVS, FNYEAQ. The CDR3 is 19 amino acids. The V and J ends lost 4 bases and 0 bases, in that order; junction bases with no gene match: 9. The CDR3 nucleotides are TGTGCCAGCAGCTCCCTACGACTAGCGGGAGCGACGAACACCGGGGAGCTGTTTTTT. Its translation: CASSSLRLAGATNTGELFF.

The gene calls are TRBV11-2 and TRBJ2-2, with 12 bases lining up with TRBD2. Per germline, CDR1 SGHAT and CDR2 FQNNGV. The CDR3 runs 19 residues. The V and J ends lost 7 bases and 4 bases, in that order; junction bases with no gene match: 16. The CDR3 sequence is CASTEKWLAGGPGTGELFF. CDR3 nucleotide sequence: TGTGCCAGCACCGAAAAATGGCTAGCGGGGGGGCCGGGCACCGGGGAGCTGTTTTTT.

The rearrangement uses TRBV18 and TRBJ1-3; 9 bases are shared with TRBD1. The germline CDR1 and CDR2 sequences are KGHSH and LQKENI. The CDR3 has 16 amino acids. V trimming: 0 bases; J trimming: 3 bases; junction bases outside the gene matches: 3. The CDR3 is CASSPPTGGNGNTIYF. CDR3 nucleotides: TGTGCCAGCTCACCACCGACAGGGGGAAATGGAAACACCATATATTTT.

CDR3: CASSLISGSNQPQHF. CDR3 sequence (DNA): TGTGCCAGCAGCTTAATATCGGGAAGCAATCAGCCCCAGCATTTT. The gene calls are TRBV5-8 and TRBJ1-5; no reliable D call. The V gene lost 2 bases and the J gene lost 1 base, with 10 bases spanning the gap. Germline V gene data show CDR1 as SGHTS and CDR2 as YDEGEE. The CDR3 runs to 15 residues.

V is TRBV7-2 and J is TRBJ2-1; the D gene is possibly TRBD2 (5 bases). V was clipped by 3 bases and J by 12 bases, with 18 bases between them. The CDR3 is made up of 14 amino acids. The V gene's germline CDR1 is SGHTA and CDR2 FQGNSA. In nucleotides, the CDR3 is TGTGCCAGCAGCTTGAGGGTGTCCCAAACTGGGCAGTTCTTC. Encoded protein: CASSLRVSQTGQFF.

CDR3 in amino acids: CASSLADRERDEQYF. In DNA form, the CDR3 reads TGCGCCAGCAGCTTGGCCGACAGGGAACGGGACGAGCAGTACTTC. This sequence joins TRBV5-1 and TRBJ2-7, with 7 bases lining up with TRBD1. Germline V gene sequence: CDR1 SGHRS, CDR2 YFSETQ. This CDR3 region has 15 residues. V lost 0 bases to trimming and J lost 5 bases; unmatched junction nucleotides: 8. Full variable domain (outside the CDR3, taken from reference TRBV5-1 and TRBJ2-7): KAGVTQTPRYLIKTRGQQVTLSCSPISGHRSVSWYQQTPGQGLQFLFEYFSETQRNKGNFPGRFSGRQFSNSRSEMNVSTLELGDSALYLCASSLADRERDEQYFGPGTRLTVT.

On this clone itself: Other DNA sequences from this sample encode an identical CDR3 as well. CDR3 region: CASSYQRSSGNTIYF. CDR3 DNA sequence: TGTGCCAGCAGTTACCAGAGGAGTTCTGGAAACACCATATATTTT. The chain is built from TRBV6-5 and TRBJ1-3; D is undetermined. This CDR3 is built from 15 residues. V lost 2 bases and J 1 base, leaving 9 bases between the germline ends. Germline lookup yields CDR1 MNHEY and CDR2 SVGAGI.

The chain recombines TRBV7-2 with TRBJ2-7; D is possibly TRBD2 (5 bases). This CDR3 contains 13 residues. Germline CDR1 reads SGHTA; CDR2 reads FQGNSA. V was shortened by 1 base and J by 4 bases, with 8 bases between the two germline ends. CDR3 in amino acids: CASSLVGEYEQYF. In DNA form, the CDR3 reads TGTGCCAGCAGCTTAGTCGGGGAATACGAGCAGTACTTC.

The chain uses TRBV5-4 and TRBJ2-1, with 8 nucleotides matching TRBD1. The CDR3 sequence is 16 residues long. Looked up from germline, CDR1 is SGHNT and CDR2 is YYREEE (reference sequence). Unmatched junction bases numbered 9, after V lost 3 bases and J lost 4 bases. The CDR3 here is CASSWRTGQAYNEQFF. CDR3 coding DNA: TGTGCCAGCAGCTGGAGAACGGGACAGGCGTACAATGAGCAGTTCTTC.

The V gene is TRBV28, the J gene TRBJ1-4, with 8 bases matching TRBD1. The CDR3 is 15 residues long. The germline V gene encodes CDR1 MDHEN and CDR2 SYDVKM. Losses at the gene ends were 1 base for V and 7 bases for J; bases not matched to a gene: 5. The CDR3: CASSLYRGFGEKLFF. CDR3 DNA sequence: TGTGCCAGCAGTTTATACAGGGGGTTCGGTGAAAAACTGTTTTTT.

The genes are TRBV4-2 and TRBJ1-6, with 11 bases that match TRBD1. From germline, CDR1 is LGHNA and CDR2 YNFKEQ. This CDR3 region has 15 residues. Germline trimming cut 3 bases from V and 5 bases from J; bases unmatched to any gene: 0. The CDR3 nucleotides read TGTGCCAGCAGCCAGGGACAGGGGGATAATTCACCCCTCCACTTT. This codes for CASSQGQGDNSPLHF.

The CDR3 protein is CASSQTSGVANEKLFF. Here the CDR3 DNA reads TGTGCCAGTAGCCAAACGTCGGGGGTGGCTAATGAAAAACTGTTTTTT. The chain uses TRBV19 and TRBJ1-4; weak D call: TRBD1 (5 bases). The CDR3 contains 16 residues. V was clipped by 6 bases and J by 3 bases, with 17 bases between them. Germline loops: CDR1 LNHDA, CDR2 SQIVND (reference sequence).

J is TRBJ1-5 and V is TRBV20-1, with a weak D call TRBD1 (5 bases). Trimming stripped 3 bases from V and 2 bases from J, with 11 bases between. The CDR3 consists of 14 residues. Looked up from germline, CDR1 is DFQATT and CDR2 is SNEGSKA (reference sequence). The CDR3 nucleotides read TGCAGTGCTAGTAGCAGGGTTGGCAATCAGCCCCAGCATTTT. This sequence encodes CSASSRVGNQPQHF.

The chain recombines TRBV19 with TRBJ1-5; maybe TRBD1 (6 bases). CDR1 LNHDA and CDR2 SQIVND come from the germline V gene (reference sequence). Trimming stripped 7 bases from V and 3 bases from J, with 16 bases between. The CDR3 is 15 amino acids. CDR3 amino acids: CASTLDGGPNQPQHF. CDR3 sequence (DNA): TGTGCCAGTACCTTAGACGGGGGGCCCAATCAGCCCCAGCATTTT.

The gene calls are TRBV11-2 and TRBJ2-2, with D perhaps TRBD1 (5 bases). This CDR3 comprises 16 residues. The germline V gene encodes CDR1 SGHAT and CDR2 FQNNGV. V was pared by 5 bases and J by 1 base, with 14 bases between. Here the CDR3 reads CASSQTVLRNTGELFF. In nucleotides, the CDR3 is TGTGCCAGCAGCCAGACAGTACTACGGAACACCGGGGAGCTGTTTTTT.

CDR3: CASSQIQGRREKLFF. CDR3 coding DNA: TGCGCCAGCAGCCAGATACAGGGTCGGCGGGAAAAACTGTTTTTT. The chain has TRBV4-1 and TRBJ1-4; a possible D gene is TRBD1 (6 bases). This CDR3 spans 15 amino acids. V was shortened by 3 bases and J by 8 bases, with 16 bases between the two germline ends. CDR1 MGHRA and CDR2 YSYEKL come from the germline V gene.

This chain connects TRBV7-9 to TRBJ2-2; 8 nucleotides line up with TRBD1. With 5 bases clipped from V and 3 bases from J, the junction kept 8 bases outside the gene matches. There are 16 residues in the CDR3. Per the germline V gene, CDR1 is SEHNR and CDR2 is FQNEAQ (reference sequence). The CDR3 region has the DNA TGTGCCAGCAGCGCTCAGGGGGCAGGGTACACCGGGGAGCTGTTTTTT. Translating gives CASSAQGAGYTGELFF.

The J gene is TRBJ1-2, the V gene TRBV18, with D maybe TRBD1 (6 bases). Trimming cost V 0 bases and J 1 base, with 15 bases left between them. This CDR3 contains 17 residues. Germline-derived CDR1 and CDR2 are KGHSH and LQKENI. CDR3 nucleotides: TGTGCCAGCTCACCACCCGACAGGCGGTTAAATAACTATGGCTACACCTTC. This translates into CASSPPDRRLNNYGYTF.

This chain joins TRBV28 and TRBJ2-2; 10 bases fit TRBD1. The CDR3 loop spans 14 amino acids. From germline, CDR1 is MDHEN and CDR2 SYDVKM. Losses at the gene ends were 5 bases for V and 6 bases for J; bases not matched to a gene: 3. CDR3 nucleotide sequence: TGTGCCAGCAGTCGGACAGGGGGTCCCGGGGAGCTGTTTTTT. It encodes CASSRTGGPGELFF.

The V and J genes are TRBV25-1 and TRBJ2-7; 7 nucleotides agree with TRBD1. J lost 2 bases, V lost 10 bases, and 8 bases had no gene match. Germline CDR1 MGHDK, CDR2 SYGVNS. The CDR3 runs 13 residues. The chain's CDR3 is CATVGQAPYEQYF. The DNA for the CDR3 is TGTGCCACGGTAGGACAGGCCCCCTACGAGCAGTACTTC.

This clone was recorded a few times. Mismatch with germline at one junction end may stem from a read error. The chain couples TRBV6-1 to TRBJ2-5; TRBD2 aligns across 8 bases. Germline V gene lookup returns CDR1 MNHNS and CDR2 SASEGT. The CDR3 is 12 residues long. The chain's CDR3 is CASSDRASGLDF. CDR3 DNA: TGTGCCAGCAGTGACCGGGCTAGCGGGTTAGACTTC.

This chain uses TRBV7-9 with TRBJ2-2; TRBD1 matches at 10 bases. The V gene's germline CDR1 is SEHNR and CDR2 FQNEAQ (reference sequence). With 6 bases clipped from V and 3 bases from J, the junction kept 4 bases outside the gene matches. This CDR3 contains 15 residues. The CDR3 DNA is TGTGCCAGCAGACTGACAGGGGGCGACACCGGGGAGCTGTTTTTT. This codes for CASRLTGGDTGELFF.

This clone was found a few times. The J gene is TRBJ2-7, the V gene TRBV19; 7 positions match TRBD1. The germline CDR1 and CDR2 sequences are LNHDA and SQIVND (reference sequence). The CDR3 contains 15 residues. With 5 bases clipped from V and 4 bases from J, the junction kept 11 bases outside the gene matches. The CDR3 sequence: CASSHRDSQVYEQYF. The CDR3, as DNA: TGTGCCAGTAGTCACCGGGACAGTCAAGTGTACGAGCAGTACTTC. Full variable domain (rest looked up from reference TRBV19 and TRBJ2-7): DGGITQSPKYLFRKEGQNVTLSCEQNLNHDAMYWYRQDPGQGLRLIYYSQIVNDFQKGDIAEGYSVSREKKESFPLTVTSAQKNPTAFYLCASSHRDSQVYEQYFGPGTRLTVT.